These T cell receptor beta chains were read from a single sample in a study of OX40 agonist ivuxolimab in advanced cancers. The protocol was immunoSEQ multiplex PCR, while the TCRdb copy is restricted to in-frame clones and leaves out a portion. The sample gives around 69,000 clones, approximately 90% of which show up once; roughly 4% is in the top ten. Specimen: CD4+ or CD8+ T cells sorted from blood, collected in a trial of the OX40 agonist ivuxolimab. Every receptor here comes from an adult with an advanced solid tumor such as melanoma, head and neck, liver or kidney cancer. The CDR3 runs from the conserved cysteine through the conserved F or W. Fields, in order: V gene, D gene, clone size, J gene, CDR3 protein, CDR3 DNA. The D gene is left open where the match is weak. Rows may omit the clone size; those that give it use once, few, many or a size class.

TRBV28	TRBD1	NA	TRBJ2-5	CASSKGQARETQYF	TGTGCCAGCAGTAAGGGACAGGCCAGGGAGACCCAGTACTTC
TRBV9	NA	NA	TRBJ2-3	CASSVITSTDTQYF	TGTGCCAGCAGCGTTATAACGAGCACAGATACGCAGTATTTT
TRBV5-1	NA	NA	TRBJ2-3	CASSPGTPRDTQYF	TGCGCCAGCAGCCCAGGGACACCAAGGGATACGCAGTATTTT
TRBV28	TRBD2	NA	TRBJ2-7	CASTLGTSGRIYEQYF	TGTGCCAGCACGTTAGGGACTAGCGGGAGGATCTACGAGCAGTACTTC
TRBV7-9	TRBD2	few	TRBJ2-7	CASSLFGTSGYEQYF	TGTGCCAGCAGCTTATTTGGTACTAGCGGCTACGAGCAGTACTTC
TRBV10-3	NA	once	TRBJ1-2	CAISDRSRGGSSYGYTF	TGTGCCATCAGTGATCGAAGTCGGGGGGGCAGTAGCTATGGCTACACCTTC
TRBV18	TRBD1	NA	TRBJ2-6	CASSRAGTGSGANVLTF	TGTGCCAGCTCACGGGCCGGGACAGGCTCTGGGGCCAACGTCCTGACTTTC
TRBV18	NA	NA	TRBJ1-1	CASSPSGNTEAFF	TGTGCCAGCTCACCATCGGGGAACACTGAAGCTTTCTTT
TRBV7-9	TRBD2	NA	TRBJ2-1	CASDLAGAMGGIF	TGTGCCAGCGACTTAGCGGGAGCGATGGGGGGGATCTTC
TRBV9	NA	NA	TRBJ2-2	CASSATGELFF	TGTGCCAGCAGCGCCACGGGGGAGCTGTTTTTT
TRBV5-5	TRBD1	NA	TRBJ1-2	CASSLGPGQDQYGYTF	TGTGCCAGCAGCTTGGGCCCAGGACAGGACCAATATGGCTACACCTTC
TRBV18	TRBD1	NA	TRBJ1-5	CASSPGTEQPQHF	TGTGCCAGCTCACCTGGGACAGAACAGCCCCAGCATTTT
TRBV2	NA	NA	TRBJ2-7	CASEGAGRTYEQYF	TGTGCCAGCGAAGGGGCGGGGCGGACCTACGAGCAGTACTTC
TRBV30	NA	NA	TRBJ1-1	CALHRIGHTEAFF	TGTGCCTTACATCGGATAGGCCACACTGAAGCTTTCTTT
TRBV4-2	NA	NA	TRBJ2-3	CASSQDSGIGTQYF	TGTGCCAGCAGCCAAGATTCGGGGATTGGCACGCAGTATTTT
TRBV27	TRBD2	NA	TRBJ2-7	CASSLAGGPREQYF	TGTGCCAGCAGTTTAGCGGGAGGGCCGCGGGAGCAGTACTTC
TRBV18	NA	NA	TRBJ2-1	CASSPSVSTANEQFF	TGTGCCAGCTCCCCTAGCGTTTCAACGGCGAATGAGCAGTTCTTC
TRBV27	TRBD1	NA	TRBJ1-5	CASRRSQGMVGNQPQHF	TGTGCCAGCAGGAGATCACAGGGGATGGTTGGCAATCAGCCCCAGCATTTT
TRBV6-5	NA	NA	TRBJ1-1	CASSYGAPWTEAFF	TGTGCCAGCAGTTACGGGGCACCATGGACTGAAGCTTTCTTT
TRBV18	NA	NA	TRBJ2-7	CASSPRGDGEQYF	TGTGCCAGCTCACCACGGGGGGATGGGGAGCAGTACTTC
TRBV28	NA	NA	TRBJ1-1	CASSLLLLENTEAFF	TGTGCCAGCAGTTTACTCCTCCTTGAGAACACTGAAGCTTTCTTT
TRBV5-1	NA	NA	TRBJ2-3	CASSLGTFTDTQYF	TGCGCCAGCAGCTTGGGTACCTTCACAGATACGCAGTATTTT
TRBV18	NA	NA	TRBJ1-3	CASTQGTTGNTIYF	TGTGCCAGCACCCAGGGGACAACCGGAAACACCATATATTTT
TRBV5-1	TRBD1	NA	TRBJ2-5	CASSLGQGAGETQYF	TGCGCCAGCAGCTTGGGACAGGGGGCAGGGGAGACCCAGTACTTC
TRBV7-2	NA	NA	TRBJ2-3	CASSSRVEDTQYF	TGTGCCAGCAGCTCTAGAGTAGAGGATACGCAGTATTTT